This T cell receptor beta chain was recovered during a study of cytomegalovirus exposure and HLA in healthy donors. This clone was seen only a few times. There are 15 residues in the CDR3. V trimming: 6 bases; J trimming: 3 bases; junction bases outside the gene matches: 7. Germline lookup yields CDR1 SNHLY and CDR2 FYNNEI. The PCR made use of 60 Vbeta and 13 Jbeta primers. Profiled with immunoSEQ multiplex PCR; TCRdb holds only in-frame clones, not every one. Of 90,000 to 120,000 clones in the sample, about a tenth were seen once. The source of this sequence is a man aged 40-50 years in good health and CMV-seropositive. The sample was PBMCs. The chain joins TRBV2 to TRBJ2-7, with TRBD2 matching 11 bases. The CDR3 loop reads CASRPGLAENYEQYF. In DNA, the CDR3 is TGTGCCAGCAGGCCGGGACTAGCGGAGAACTACGAGCAGTACTTC.